This T cell receptor (beta chain) comes out of a study of OX40 agonist ivuxolimab in advanced cancers. The wider study: Two cutaneous melanoma patients and one hepatocellular carcinoma patient, three in all, had partial responses.

Autoimmune disease history or systemic immunosuppression excluded patients. Remarks on this clone: In the same sample, other DNA sequences code for this CDR3.

The assay was immunoSEQ multiplex PCR, and TCRdb's table has in-frame clones only and misses some. This sample has some 94,000 clones; approximately 95% occur once, and the top ten carry just over 2%. The CDR3 has 14 amino acids. Trimming cost V 3 bases and J 8 bases, with 13 bases left between them. Germline V gives CDR1 SNHLY, CDR2 FYNNEI. The sample was CD4+ or CD8+ T cells sorted from blood, taken in a trial of the OX40 agonist ivuxolimab. The V gene is TRBV2, the J gene TRBJ1-4, with a tentative D call TRBD1 (5 bases). The receptor comes from an adult with an advanced solid tumor such as melanoma, head and neck, liver or kidney cancer. CDR3 bases: TGTGCCAGCAGTGATTTCGCGGAGGGGGAAAAACTGTTTTTT. It translates to CASSDFAEGEKLFF.